This passage covers 4 T cell receptor beta chains from one sample sequenced in a study of cytomegalovirus exposure and HLA in healthy donors. Method: immunoSEQ multiplex PCR; TCRdb's copy keeps in-frame clones and lacks some. The repertoire consists of about 130,000 clones, with approximately 92% occurring once and the leading ten covering 8% to 9.5%. Sequenced input: PBMCs. These receptors were obtained from a young woman in good health and CMV-seropositive.

V is TRBV19 and J is TRBJ1-5; 7 nucleotides agree with TRBD1. After removal of 5 bases from V and 2 bases from J, the junction contained 12 bases not matched to a gene. CDR1 LNHDA and CDR2 SQIVND come from the germline V gene (reference sequence). CDR3 size: 17 residues. In DNA, the CDR3 is TGTGCCAGTAGTGACTACTCACAGGGGCCTCGCAATCAGCCCCAGCATTTT. Protein sequence: CASSDYSQGPRNQPQHF.

The genes are TRBV9 and TRBJ1-1, with 7 bases that match TRBD1. The V segment lost 3 bases and the J segment 6 bases; nucleotides outside the gene matches: 11. The V gene's germline CDR1 is SGDLS and CDR2 YYNGEE. There are 15 residues in the CDR3. CDR3 sequence reads: CASSATGARKAEAFF. The CDR3 DNA sequence: TGTGCCAGCAGCGCTACAGGGGCCCGAAAGGCTGAAGCTTTCTTT.

The chain has TRBV7-6 and TRBJ2-7, with TRBD1 identical over 9 bases. Germline V gives CDR1 SGHVS, CDR2 FNYEAQ. Trimming removed 5 bases from V and 5 bases from J; junction bases left unmatched: 4. The CDR3 is made up of 13 amino acids. CDR3 DNA sequence: TGTGCCAGCAGCGCGAGGACAGGGGACGAGCAGTACTTC. It encodes CASSARTGDEQYF.

The chain couples TRBV6-6 to TRBJ2-1; TRBD2 matches at 8 bases. The germline V gene has CDR1 MNHNY and CDR2 SVGAGI (reference sequence). The junction had 2 bases not matched to a gene; V was cut back by 2 bases and J by 5 bases. The CDR3 runs to 14 residues. The CDR3 protein is CASSYGTRDNEQFF. DNA of the CDR3: TGTGCCAGCAGTTACGGGACTAGAGACAATGAGCAGTTCTTC.